This TCR beta chain comes out of a study of naive and memory T cell subsets (dated by TCRdb to about 2017). Turning to the overall study: The study applied an open-source, UMI-based TCR alpha and beta sequencing pipeline to sorted naive and memory peripheral blood T cell subsets. The functional CMV T cell responses agreed completely with IgG serology results. RNA was DNase-treated and reverse transcribed with TCR constant-region primers, mostly using SuperScript III.

This clonotype was detected only a few times. Its antigen is not yet known. Base qualities are missing; no much larger clone stands one base away. To prepare the library, UMI-ligation and nested PCR was applied. An equimolar mix of two oligonucleotides covering both TRBC1 and TRBC2 was used as the beta constant-region primer. Four rounds of PCR were used to amplify ligated cDNA, with nested alpha and beta constant-region primers being used together with the SP2 primer. A single-stranded oligonucleotide containing the SP2 primer and a 12-nucleotide UMI was joined to the 3' end of the cDNA by T4 RNA ligase 1. Incubation of the ligation reaction lasted roughly 19-25 hours at 16 degrees C. To avoid over-amplification, PCR2 was usually performed as a SYBR Green qPCR and halted once a predetermined threshold was reached. Agencourt AMPure XP magnetic beads were used for all purifications after the first. Library amounts were measured by Qubit and library quality was assessed on a TapeStation, where the main peak was expected at around 650 bp. Pooled libraries were sequenced on an Illumina MiSeq using v2 2x251 paired-end kits, and typically about 0.9-2 million reads were obtained per sample. Each sample library was pooled at 4 to 5 nM, and roughly 5-8% PhiX was included to improve cluster recognition. On the authors' methods: V and J genes were assigned to Demultiplexor-processed FASTQ reads by Decombinator through tag matching, with a single base-pair mismatch being allowed. By using UMIs, Collapsinator corrected both sequencing errors and the frequency errors caused by PCR heterogeneity. TCRs were translated and CDR3s were extracted from the conserved cysteine to the FGXG phenylalanine by CDR3Translator, with non-productive sequences being flagged. Gini, Shannon entropy and inverse Simpson indices were calculated on repertoires subsampled to equal numbers of UMI-defined TCRs. Clonotype abundance distributions were fitted to a power law by maximum likelihood within the linear range. For one naive CD8 sample, the pipeline and MIGEC produced similar UMI counts, unique TCR numbers and clonal distributions. One analysis removed from the naive repertoire any naive TCRs that were also present in any memory subset from the same donor. A set of several thousand CMV-associated CDR3 sequences, compiled from VDJdb and a published dataset, was used to search the repertoires. TCRdb applied fastp at Q25 and MiXCR to the public reads, then kept only in-frame beta chains. Records with the same CDR3 protein are collapsed into one entry carrying the most frequent genes and DNA. What appears here as the V and J calls and clone size reflects TCRdb's work, not the paper's. The sample contains 150,000 or so distinct CDR3 sequences, 22% of them found a single time. 0.11% of the sample is held by the ten biggest clonotypes.

TCR alpha and beta chain libraries were amplified separately from the second PCR step onward. To determine each donor's CMV status, fresh PBMCs were stimulated overnight with CMV viral lysate, and IFNgamma production from CD4+ T cells was then assessed. Miltenyi beads were used first to positively select CD4 T cells, and CD8 T cells were then positively selected from the CD4-negative fraction. After staining for CD3, CD4, CD8, CD45RA, CD27 and a live/dead dye, cells were sorted on a BD Aria II into four subsets based on CD45RA and CD27. A few healthy volunteers provided blood, and the blood of each volunteer was split into CD4 and CD8 T cells and then into four differentiation subsets. Around 130 ml of peripheral blood was collected from each donor, and PBMC were isolated from the blood using Ficoll-Paque PLUS density-gradient centrifugation. Sorted cells were lysed in RLT buffer, after which RNA was extracted using a Qiagen RNeasy kit and stored at -80 degrees C.

The research as a whole found: In both CD4 and CD8 cells, going from naive through CM, EM and EMRA, the Gini index went up while Shannon and inverse Simpson diversity went down. RNA-based TCR counts may be influenced by expression changes linked to T cell activation and differentiation. A few larger clonotypes were present in naive repertoires, particularly the CD8 repertoires, and these clonotypes were possibly memory cells re-expressing CD45RA. TCR abundance followed a power law with an exponent that was different for naive and memory subsets but consistent across the three individuals. Each clonotype was defined as a single alpha or beta chain sequence rather than as a paired alpha/beta receptor. No ground truth was available to validate the repertoire findings for the naive and memory subsets. After error correction, only a single occurrence was seen for over 85% of naive TCR sequences, so much steeper abundance distributions were produced than in memory subsets.

Inclusive of the bounding cysteine and phenylalanine, the CDR3 is 12 residues long. The sequence is cut down to CDR3 DNA, 36 bases in frame from base 1. V is clipped by 5 bases and J by 5 bases, and the sequence between their germline boundaries is 10 bases long. CDR1 is given as SEHNR and CDR2 as FQNEAQ, both from the germline V gene (reference sequence). The rearrangement combines TRBV7-9 with TRBJ2-7; TRBD2 is possibly the D segment (6 matching bases). The sample consisted of naive CD4+ T cells from blood. What this sample's cell subset or site label stands for: naive T cells, CD45RA high CD27+. This TCR derives from a human donor in good health. The bases read TGTGCCAGCAGCCCGGGGGTAGACGAGCAGTACTTC. This codes for CASSPGVDEQYF. This CDR3, with the reference TRBV7-9 and TRBJ2-7 proteins standing in past its ends, gives the full variable domain DTGVSQNPRHKITKRGQNVTFRCDPISEHNRLYWYRQTLGQGPEFLTYFQNEAQLEKSRLLSDRFSAERPKGSFSTLEIQRTEQGDSAMYLCASSPGVDEQYFGPGTRLTVT.